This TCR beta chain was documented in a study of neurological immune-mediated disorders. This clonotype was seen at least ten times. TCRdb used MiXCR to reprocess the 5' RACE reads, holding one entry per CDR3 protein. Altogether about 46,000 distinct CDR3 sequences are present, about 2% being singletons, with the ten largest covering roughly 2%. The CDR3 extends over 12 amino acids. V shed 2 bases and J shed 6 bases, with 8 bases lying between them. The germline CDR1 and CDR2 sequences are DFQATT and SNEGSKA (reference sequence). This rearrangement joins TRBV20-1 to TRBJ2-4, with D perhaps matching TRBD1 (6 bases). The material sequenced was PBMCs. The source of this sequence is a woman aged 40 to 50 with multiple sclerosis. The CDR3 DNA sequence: TGCAGTGCTAGATACAGGGCAAACATTCAGTACTTC. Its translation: CSARYRANIQYF.